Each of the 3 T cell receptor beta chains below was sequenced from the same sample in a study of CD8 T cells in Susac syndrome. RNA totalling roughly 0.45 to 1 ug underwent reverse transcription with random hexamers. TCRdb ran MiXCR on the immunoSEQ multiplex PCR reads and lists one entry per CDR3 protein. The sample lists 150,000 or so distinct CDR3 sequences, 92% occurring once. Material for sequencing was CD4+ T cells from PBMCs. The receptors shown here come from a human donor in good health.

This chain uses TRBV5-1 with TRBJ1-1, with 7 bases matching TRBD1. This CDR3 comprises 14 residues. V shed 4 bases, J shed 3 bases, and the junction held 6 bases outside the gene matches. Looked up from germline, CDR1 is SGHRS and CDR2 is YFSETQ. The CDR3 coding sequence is TGCGCCAGCAGCGCAGGGACAGCGGACACTGAAGCTTTCTTT. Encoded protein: CASSAGTADTEAFF.

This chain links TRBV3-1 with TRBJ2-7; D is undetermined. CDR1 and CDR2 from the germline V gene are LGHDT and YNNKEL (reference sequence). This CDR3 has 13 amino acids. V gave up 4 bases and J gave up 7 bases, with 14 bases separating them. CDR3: CASSPVELREQYF. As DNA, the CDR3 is TGTGCCAGCAGCCCCGTGGAGTTGAGGGAGCAGTACTTC.

This CDR3 is CASSPDTDTEAFF. The CDR3 DNA sequence: TGTGCCAGCAGCCCAGACACAGACACTGAAGCTTTCTTT. This chain uses TRBV5-6 with TRBJ1-1; no clear D gene. Germline V gene sequence: CDR1 SGHDT, CDR2 YYEEEE. This CDR3 has 13 residues. Between the trimmed V and J ends, which lost 4 bases and 3 bases, there was a span of 10 bases.